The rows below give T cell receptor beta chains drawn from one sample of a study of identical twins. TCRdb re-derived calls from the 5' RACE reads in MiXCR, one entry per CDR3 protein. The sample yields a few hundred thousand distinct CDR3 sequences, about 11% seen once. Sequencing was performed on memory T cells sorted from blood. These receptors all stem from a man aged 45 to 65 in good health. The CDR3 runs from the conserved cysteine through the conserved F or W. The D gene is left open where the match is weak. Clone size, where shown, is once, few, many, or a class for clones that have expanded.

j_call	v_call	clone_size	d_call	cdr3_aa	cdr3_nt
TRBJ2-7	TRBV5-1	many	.	CASSLGGPYEQYF	TGCGCCAGCAGCTTGGGTGGCCCCTACGAGCAGTACTTC
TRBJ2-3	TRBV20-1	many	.	CSARDRSRGPLSQYF	TGCAGTGCTAGAGATCGTTCCCGGGGACCCTTGTCGCAGTATTTT
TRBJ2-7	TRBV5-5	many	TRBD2	CASSYSGMAYEQYF	TGTGCCAGCAGCTATAGCGGGATGGCCTACGAGCAGTACTTC
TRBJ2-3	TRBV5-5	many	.	CASSLELFGGATQYF	TGTGCCAGCAGCTTGGAACTATTCGGAGGGGCTACGCAGTATTTT
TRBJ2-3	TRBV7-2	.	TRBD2	CASSSLAGVIDTQYF	TGTGCCAGCAGCTCACTAGCGGGGGTAATAGATACGCAGTATTTT
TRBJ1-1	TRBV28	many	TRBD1	CASSIWTGEMNTEAFF	TGTGCCAGCTCTATTTGGACAGGCGAGATGAACACTGAAGCTTTCTTT
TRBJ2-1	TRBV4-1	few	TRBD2	CASSLVLTSGRNEQFF	TGCGCCAGCAGCCTAGTTTTGACTAGCGGGAGAAATGAGCAGTTCTTC
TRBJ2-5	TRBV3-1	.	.	CASSQDSRGRETQYF	TGTGCCAGCAGCCAAGATTCCAGGGGCCGAGAGACCCAGTACTTC
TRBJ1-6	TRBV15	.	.	CATRGAHNSPLHF	TGTGCCACCAGGGGCGCCCATAATTCACCCCTCCACTTT
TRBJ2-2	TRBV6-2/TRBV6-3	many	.	CASSYYNGGELFF	TGTGCCAGCAGTTACTACAATGGCGGGGAGCTGTTTTTT
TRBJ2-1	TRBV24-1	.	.	CASSEPSNLGNEQFF	TGTGCCTCCAGTGAGCCCTCCAATCTGGGGAATGAGCAGTTCTTC
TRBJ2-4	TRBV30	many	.	CAWSIGGINIQYF	TGTGCCTGGAGTATCGGAGGGATAAACATTCAGTACTTC
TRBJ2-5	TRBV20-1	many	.	CSARARGPEYGETQYF	TGCAGTGCTAGGGCCCGAGGGCCGGAGTATGGGGAGACCCAGTACTTC
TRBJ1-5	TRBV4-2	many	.	CASSQAPRGNSNQPQHF	TGTGCCAGCAGCCAAGCTCCACGGGGAAATAGCAATCAGCCCCAGCATTTT
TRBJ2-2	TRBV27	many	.	CASSFKGYGSRELFF	TGTGCCAGCAGTTTTAAGGGGTATGGTAGCCGGGAGCTGTTTTTT
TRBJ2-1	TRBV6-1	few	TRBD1	CASSDKGATYNEQFF	TGTGCCAGCAGTGATAAGGGGGCGACCTACAATGAGCAGTTCTTC
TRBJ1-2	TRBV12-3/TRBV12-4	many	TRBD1	CASSLDRDYGYTF	TGTGCCAGCAGTCTGGACAGGGACTATGGCTACACCTTC
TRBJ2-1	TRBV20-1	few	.	CSARVTASYNEQFF	TGCAGTGCTAGAGTGACAGCGTCCTACAATGAGCAGTTCTTC
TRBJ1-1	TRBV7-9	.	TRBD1	CASSRAGTGGTEAFF	TGTGCCAGCAGCCGCGCGGGGACAGGGGGAACTGAAGCTTTCTTT
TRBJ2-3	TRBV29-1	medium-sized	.	CSVESGVGTDTQYF	TGCAGCGTTGAGTCCGGGGTAGGCACAGATACGCAGTATTTT
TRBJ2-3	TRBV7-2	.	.	CASSSPSPQYF	TGTGCCAGCAGCTCTCCCTCGCCGCAGTATTTT
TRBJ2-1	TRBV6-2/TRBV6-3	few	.	CASSYLVGGYNEQFF	TGTGCCAGCAGTTACTTAGTGGGTGGGTACAATGAGCAGTTCTTC
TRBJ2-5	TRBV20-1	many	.	CSATDSFQETQYF	TGCAGTGCGACGGACAGTTTCCAAGAGACCCAGTACTTC
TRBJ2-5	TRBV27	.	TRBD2	CASSPRTGLSRKTQYF	TGTGCCAGCAGTCCCCGAACGGGACTATCTCGGAAGACCCAGTACTTC
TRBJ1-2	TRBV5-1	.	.	CASSLDRTNYGYTF	TGCGCCAGCAGCTTGGACAGGACTAACTATGGCTACACCTTC
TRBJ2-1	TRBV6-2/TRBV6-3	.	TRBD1	CASSTGTGEDNEQFF	TGTGCCAGCAGCACCGGGACAGGGGAAGACAATGAGCAGTTCTTC
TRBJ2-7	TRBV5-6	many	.	CASSQGRGEQYF	TGTGCCAGCAGTCAGGGACGTGGAGAGCAGTACTTC